Presented here are 19 T cell receptor beta chains from one specimen sequenced in a study of identical twins. TCRdb re-analysed the 5' RACE reads in MiXCR, keeping a single row per CDR3 protein. The sample holds 1.5 million to 2 million distinct CDR3 sequences, 25% to 35% seen once. The specimen was cord blood. The receptors originated from a newborn girl in good health.

About this clonotype: It may be a read error: a sequence one base away is much more abundant. This chain uses TRBV5-1 with TRBJ2-3; a possible D gene is TRBD1 (6 bases). Germline CDR1 is SGHRS and CDR2 is YFSETQ. This CDR3 comprises 12 residues. CDR3 bases: TGCGCCGGCAGCCCAGGGGAAGATACGCAGTATTTT. It encodes CAGSPGEDTQYF.

On this clonotype: One junction end disagrees with the germline gene, perhaps due to a read error. This sequence joins TRBV7-7 and TRBJ2-3; TRBD2 aligns across 13 bases. The germline CDR1 and CDR2 sequences are SSHAT and FNYEAQ (reference sequence). CDR3 length: 15 residues. The CDR3 nucleotides are TGTGCTAGCAGCACACTAGCGGGAGGGATAGATACGCAGTATTTT. It is translated as CASSTLAGGIDTQYF.

The gene calls are TRBV28 and TRBJ2-3; D possibly matches TRBD1 or TRBD2 (5 bases each). The germline CDR1 and CDR2 sequences are MDHEN and SYDVKM. Deletions cut 3 bases from V and 3 bases from J, with 19 bases between. CDR3 size: 17 residues. The CDR3 bases are TGTGCCAGCAGTTTCGGTTCCCGGGGCCGCTTAACAGATACGCAGTATTTT. It translates to CASSFGSRGRLTDTQYF.

CDR3 nucleotides: TGTGCCAGCAGTCTGGGGCGTTCTGGACAGAAAGCTTTCTTT. It codes for CASSLGRSGQKAFF. V gene TRBV12-3 or TRBV12-4 combines with J gene TRBJ1-1; the D gene is possibly TRBD1 (6 bases). Trimming cost V 5 bases and J 9 bases, with 19 bases left between them. The CDR3 consists of 14 residues.

V gene TRBV28 combines with J gene TRBJ2-5; 10 nucleotides match TRBD2. In germline, CDR1 is MDHEN, CDR2 SYDVKM. The CDR3 length is 16 residues. With V trimmed by 6 bases and J by 11 bases, 18 bases remained unmatched. The CDR3 sequence is CASSPPRLAGPLEQYF. The CDR3 DNA sequence: TGTGCCAGCAGCCCCCCTCGACTAGCGGGCCCCTTGGAGCAGTACTTC.

V and J are TRBV7-9 and TRBJ2-1; a weak D match, TRBD2 (5 bases). V lost 5 bases to trimming and J lost 4 bases, with 21 bases between them. The CDR3 is made up of 17 amino acids. Germline V gene lookup returns CDR1 SEHNR and CDR2 FQNEAQ (reference sequence). CDR3 DNA sequence: TGTGCCAGCAGCCCCCGTCTAGAAGGGAGAGGGTACAATGAGCAGTTCTTC. Its protein is CASSPRLEGRGYNEQFF.

The sample holds many counts of this clonotype. The chain's CDR3 is CASSFLAGAIEQYF. Here the CDR3 DNA reads TGTGCCAGCAGTTTCTTAGCGGGAGCGATCGAGCAGTACTTC. V usage is TRBV27 and J usage is TRBJ2-7, with 9 bases identical to TRBD2. CDR1 and CDR2 (germline): MNHEY, SMNVEV (reference sequence). The CDR3 consists of 14 residues. V dropped 3 bases and J dropped 6; count of bases not matched to a gene: 6.

There are a few counts of this clonotype. The chain couples TRBV2 to TRBJ2-1, with a tentative D call TRBD1 (5 bases). CDR1 SNHLY and CDR2 FYNNEI come from the germline V gene. This CDR3 region has 11 residues. The V and J ends lost 8 bases and 9 bases respectively, with 11 bases between them. CDR3 nucleotide sequence: TGTGCCAGCGACAGAAGGGGTGAGCAGTTCTTC. Translation: CASDRRGEQFF.

The chain is built from TRBV29-1 and TRBJ2-5, with TRBD1 matching over 7 bases. Trimming at V came to 6 bases and at J to 5 bases, leaving 6 bases not matched to a gene. CDR1 is SQVTM, CDR2 ANQGSEA, per germline. This CDR3 is 12 amino acids long. For the CDR3, the DNA is TGCAGCGTCGGGACAGAGGGGGAGACCCAGTACTTC. This codes for CSVGTEGETQYF.

This clonotype was seen only a few times. In DNA form, the CDR3 reads TGCAGTGTTTATCGGGAGGACAACACAGATACGCAGTATTTT. Encoded protein: CSVYREDNTDTQYF. The chain is built from TRBV20-1 and TRBJ2-3; 7 bases fit TRBD2. CDR1 is DFQATT, CDR2 SNEGSKA, per germline (reference sequence). The CDR3 consists of 14 residues. V gave up 7 bases and J gave up 2 bases; unmatched junction bases: 9.

The chain has TRBV20-1 and TRBJ2-3, with 11 bases fitting TRBD2. The germline V gene encodes CDR1 DFQATT and CDR2 SNEGSKA (reference sequence). CDR3 length equals 15 residues. J was trimmed by 4 bases and V by 5 bases; bases with no gene match: 8. The CDR3 loop reads CSAPTISGGADTQYF. Written as DNA, the CDR3 is TGCAGTGCTCCAACGATTAGCGGGGGGGCAGATACGCAGTATTTT.

V usage is TRBV14 and J usage is TRBJ1-3; no definite D call. CDR3 length equals 15 residues. In germline, CDR1 is SGHDN, CDR2 FVKESK. V lost 4 bases and J 4 bases, leaving 14 bases between the germline ends. Here the CDR3 reads CASSRVNSAGNTIYF. The CDR3 DNA sequence: TGTGCCAGCAGCCGGGTTAACTCAGCAGGAAACACCATATATTTT. Filled out from reference TRBV14 and TRBJ1-3, the complete variable domain reads EAGVTQFPSHSVIEKGQTVTLRCDPISGHDNLYWYRRVMGKEIKFLLHFVKESKQDESGMPNNRFLAERTGGTYSTLKVQPAELEDSGVYFCASSRVNSAGNTIYFGEGSWLTVV.

This clonotype has only a few counts. The chain employs TRBV10-3 and TRBJ1-1; D unclear. The V end was cut by 3 bases, the J end by 8 bases, with 13 bases between. The CDR3 is 13 residues long. Germline CDR1 reads ENHRY; CDR2 reads SYGVKD. This chain's CDR3 is CAISDWESEEAFF. DNA for the CDR3: TGTGCCATCAGTGATTGGGAATCGGAAGAAGCTTTCTTT.

This clonotype was seen a single time. The chain links TRBV5-1 to TRBJ2-5; D is ambiguous. V gave up 4 bases and J gave up 2 bases, with 21 bases separating them. Germline V gene data show CDR1 as SGHRS and CDR2 as YFSETQ. The CDR3 runs 17 residues. CDR3 protein: CASSPGRTSGQQETQYF. The CDR3 nucleotides read TGCGCCAGCAGCCCTGGTAGAACTTCTGGTCAGCAAGAGACCCAGTACTTC. Supplemented by reference TRBV5-1 and TRBJ2-5, the full variable domain reads KAGVTQTPRYLIKTRGQQVTLSCSPISGHRSVSWYQQTPGQGLQFLFEYFSETQRNKGNFPGRFSGRQFSNSRSEMNVSTLELGDSALYLCASSPGRTSGQQETQYFGPGTRLLVL.

V gene TRBV15 combines with J gene TRBJ2-4; TRBD2 matches at 7 bases. Per germline, CDR1 LNHNV and CDR2 YYDKDF (reference sequence). CDR3 size: 17 residues. J gave up 0 bases and V 0 bases, and 5 bases lay outside the gene matches. Here the CDR3 reads CATSRDGLVGAKNIQYF. The CDR3 nucleotides read TGTGCCACCAGCAGAGATGGACTAGTGGGAGCCAAAAACATTCAGTACTTC.

The rearrangement links TRBV20-1 to TRBJ1-2; no clear D. V was pared by 1 base and J by 1 base, with 10 bases between. The CDR3 length is 14 residues. Germline V gene lookup returns CDR1 DFQATT and CDR2 SNEGSKA (reference sequence). CDR3 in amino acids: CSARVAPHNYGYTF. CDR3 in DNA: TGCAGTGCTAGAGTGGCCCCTCATAACTATGGCTACACCTTC.

The DNA of the CDR3 is TGTGCCAGCAGCTTGGCGGGGACAGGGTCGGACACCATATATTTT. Protein product: CASSLAGTGSDTIYF. The rearrangement uses TRBV5-4 and TRBJ1-3; TRBD1 agrees at 9 bases. Germline V gene data show CDR1 as SGHNT and CDR2 as YYREEE (reference sequence). CDR3 length equals 15 residues. V was pared by 0 bases and J by 8 bases, with 6 bases of the junction left unmatched.

The chain couples TRBV6-2 or TRBV6-3 to TRBJ2-1; 7 bases map to TRBD2. The last part of the DNA fits TRBJ2-7 better; the J call may be wrong. CDR3 length: 15 residues. Germline lookup yields CDR1 MNHEY and CDR2 SVGEGT. The CDR3 sequence is CASSYPGGPYNEQYF. The CDR3 bases are TGTGCCAGCAGTTACCCGGGGGGTCCCTACAATGAGCAGTACTTC.

A note on this clonotype: Since a much larger clone is just one base distant, this may be a read error. The chain joins TRBV7-2 to TRBJ2-1, with D possibly being TRBD2 (5 bases). V lost 0 bases and J 7 bases, leaving 10 bases between the germline ends. The germline V gene encodes CDR1 SGHTA and CDR2 FQGNSA. This CDR3 region has 14 residues. The CDR3 here is CASSLAQRRNEQFF. The CDR3 DNA reads as TGTGCCAGCAGCTTAGCACAGAGGAGGAATGAGCAGTTCTTC.